Following are 8 T cell receptor beta chains from one sample sequenced in a study of shared clonotypes between healthy human individuals. Generated by immunoSEQ multiplex PCR, the TCRdb table keeps only in-frame clones and is missing some. The sample holds some 680,000 clones, about 80% seen once. The material sequenced was memory CD4+ T cells sorted from blood. Sample subset: CD45RA-negative fraction. The origin of the receptors is a woman aged 30 to 39 in good health.

The table lists this clone with a few counts. The chain links TRBV28 to TRBJ2-1, with D possibly being TRBD1 (6 bases). The V end was cut by 6 bases, the J end by 1 base, with 16 bases between. The CDR3 contains 16 residues. From germline, CDR1 is MDHEN and CDR2 SYDVKM. In DNA, the CDR3 is TGTGCCAGCAGCCCGGGGTGGGGACATTCCTACAATGAGCAGTTCTTC. It specifies CASSPGWGHSYNEQFF.

This chain joins TRBV6-1 and TRBJ2-7; D uncertain. Per germline, CDR1 MNHNS and CDR2 SASEGT. This CDR3 is 15 amino acids long. The V gene lost 3 bases and the J gene lost 0 bases, with 12 bases spanning the gap. The CDR3, as DNA: TGTGCCAGCAGTGACCTCACGCCCACCTCCTACGAGCAGTACTTC. Its protein is CASSDLTPTSYEQYF.

Concerning this clone: A junction end diverges from the germline sequence, so it may reflect a read error. This chain connects TRBV15 to TRBJ2-1; the D gene is possibly TRBD1 (6 bases). Germline assignment: CDR1 LNHNV and CDR2 YYDKDF (reference sequence). There are 15 residues in the CDR3. CDR3 DNA sequence: TGTGCCACCAGCCGAGAGGACAGATCCTACAATGAGCAGTTCTTC. Its protein is CATSREDRSYNEQFF.

The V and J genes are TRBV5-5 and TRBJ1-1; 8 bases fit TRBD1. The CDR3 has 14 residues. V shed 4 bases, J shed 1 base, and the junction held 3 bases outside the gene matches. CDR1 is SGHKS and CDR2 is YYEKEE in the germline V gene (reference sequence). The CDR3 loop is CASSLQGGNTEAFF. The CDR3 DNA sequence: TGTGCCAGCAGCCTACAGGGGGGGAACACTGAAGCTTTCTTT. The full variable domain, its missing parts supplied by reference TRBV5-5 and TRBJ1-1, is DAGVTQSPTHLIKTRGQQVTLRCSPISGHKSVSWYQQVLGQGPQFIFQYYEKEERGRGNFPDRFSARQFPNYSSELNVNALLLGDSALYLCASSLQGGNTEAFFGQGTRLTVV.

This chain connects TRBV18 to TRBJ2-6, with 11 bases that match TRBD1. V gave up 5 bases and J gave up 11 bases; unmatched junction bases: 5. The germline gives CDR1 KGHSH, CDR2 LQKENI. This CDR3 has 14 residues. CDR3 coding DNA: TGTGCCAGCTCAGATAGGACAGGGGGCCACGTCCTGACTTTC. It yields the protein CASSDRTGGHVLTF.

This clone turned up a few times. CDR3 bases: TGTGCCAGCAGCTTGGCCCTGACGGGTAGCACCGGGGAGCTGTTTTTT. Translated, it gives CASSLALTGSTGELFF. J is TRBJ2-2 and V is TRBV5-6, with D uncertain. The CDR3 totals 16 residues. Trimming took 0 bases from V and 4 from J, leaving 13 bases between them. Looked up from germline, CDR1 is SGHDT and CDR2 is YYEEEE.

This clone was observed a few times. The chain is built from TRBV29-1 and TRBJ1-1, with TRBD1 matching over 7 bases. V lost 8 bases and J lost 1; bases outside the gene matches: 7. This CDR3 is built from 13 residues. Per germline, CDR1 SQVTM and CDR2 ANQGSEA. The CDR3 here is CSSGDSPNTEAFF. DNA of the CDR3: TGCAGCTCAGGGGACAGCCCGAACACTGAAGCTTTCTTT.

The chain uses TRBV27 and TRBJ2-1; D gene uncertain. The CDR3 has 14 amino acids. V was pared by 5 bases and J by 0 bases, with 8 bases between. CDR1 is MNHEY and CDR2 is SMNVEV in the germline V gene (reference sequence). CDR3 sequence: CASSTERSYNEQFF. The CDR3 DNA follows: TGTGCCAGCAGTACGGAACGCTCCTACAATGAGCAGTTCTTC.